The text below deals with one T cell receptor beta chain. This table comes from immunoSEQ multiplex PCR, and its TCRdb copy is limited to in-frame clones, with some not included. The sample lists 170,000 or so clones, over 80% occurring once. This sample was included in a study of blood T cell repertoires in COVID-19. Study in general: The analysed material was cDNA or gDNA that came from T cells, B-cell-depleted T cells, or PBMCs.

V shed 3 bases and J 10 bases; nucleotides not matched to a gene: 16. The CDR3 loop spans 18 amino acids. Germline V CDR1 and CDR2: MGHRA, YSYEKL. This clonotype was obtained from a woman in her fifties or sixties with acute or convalescent COVID-19. Sequencing used peripheral blood. This sequence joins TRBV4-1 and TRBJ2-1; 12 bases are shared with TRBD1. Written as DNA, the CDR3 is TGCGCCAGCAGCCATTACAACTCCGGGACAGGGGGCTTAGGGGAGCAGTTCTTC. It is translated as CASSHYNSGTGGLGEQFF.